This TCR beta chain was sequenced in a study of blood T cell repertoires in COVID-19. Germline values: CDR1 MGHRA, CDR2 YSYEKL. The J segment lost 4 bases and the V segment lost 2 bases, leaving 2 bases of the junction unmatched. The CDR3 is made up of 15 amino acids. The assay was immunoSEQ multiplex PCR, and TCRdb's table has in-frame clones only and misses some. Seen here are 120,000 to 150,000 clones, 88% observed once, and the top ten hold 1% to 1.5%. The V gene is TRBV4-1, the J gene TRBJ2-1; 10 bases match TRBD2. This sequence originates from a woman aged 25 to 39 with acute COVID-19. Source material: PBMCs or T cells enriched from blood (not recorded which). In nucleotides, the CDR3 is TGCGCCAGCAGCCAACTAGCGGGAGAATACAATGAGCAGTTCTTC. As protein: CASSQLAGEYNEQFF.